The 7 T cell receptor beta chains presented below share a single source sample, sequenced in a study of T cell responses to AZD1222 COVID-19 vaccine. The repertoire was sequenced with immunoSEQ multiplex PCR; TCRdb's copy has only in-frame clones and lacks some. The sample has nearly 110,000 clones; 75% to 90% are singletons. The material was peripheral blood, obtained on day 0 of AZD1222 vaccination. The receptors were sampled from an adult in good health.

The rearrangement links TRBV4-2 to TRBJ1-1; 8 bases line up with TRBD1. CDR1 and CDR2 (germline): LGHNA, YNFKEQ. V was clipped by 3 bases and J by 5 bases; unmatched bases: 8. CDR3 length equals 15 residues. Written as DNA, the CDR3 is TGTGCCAGCAGCCAGAGGACAGGGCCCGAGACTGAAGCTTTCTTT. Protein: CASSQRTGPETEAFF.

This rearrangement joins TRBV3-1 (or the pseudogene TRBV3-2) to TRBJ2-7, with 7 bases fitting TRBD2. The CDR3 is 15 amino acids. V gave up 1 base and J gave up 2 bases; unmatched junction bases: 5. Germline V gene data show CDR1 as LGHDT and CDR2 as YNNKEL (reference sequence). The CDR3, as DNA: TGTGCCAGCAGCCAAGCGGCTAGCGGCCCCTACGAGCAGTACTTC. Its translation is CASSQAASGPYEQYF.

This clone was seen only a few times. The chain is built from TRBV30 and TRBJ1-2; 9 nucleotides align to TRBD1. The J segment lost 8 bases and the V segment lost 2 bases, leaving 15 bases of the junction unmatched. CDR1 is GTSNPN, CDR2 SVGIG, per germline (reference sequence). The CDR3 sequence is 16 residues long. The CDR3 DNA is TGTGCCTGGAGTAAGTACCCGGGACAGGGTTCGAGCGGCTACACCTTC. Its translation: CAWSKYPGQGSSGYTF.

Only one count was recorded for this clone. The genes are TRBV7-2 and TRBJ2-7; 7 nucleotides align to TRBD2. V lost 2 bases, J lost 3 bases, and 1 base stayed unmatched. The length of the CDR3 is 13 residues. Germline V lookup: CDR1 SGHTA, CDR2 FQGNSA. The CDR3 spells CASSLLAVYEQYF. The CDR3 DNA reads TGTGCCAGCAGCTTACTAGCGGTCTACGAGCAGTACTTC.

The gene calls are TRBV5-6 and TRBJ1-2, with 7 nucleotides matching TRBD1. The trim removed 3 bases at V and 2 bases at J, leaving 4 bases unmatched. Germline assignment: CDR1 SGHDT and CDR2 YYEEEE. The CDR3 extends over 14 amino acids. The CDR3 region has the DNA TGTGCCAGCAGCTCAGGGGGGTCCAACTATGGCTACACCTTC. Its protein is CASSSGGSNYGYTF.

This sequence joins TRBV9 and TRBJ1-6; TRBD1 matches at 7 bases. The CDR3 consists of 15 residues. The ends lost 2 bases at V and 9 bases at J; junction bases unmatched: 8. Germline CDR1 SGDLS, CDR2 YYNGEE. The CDR3 sequence is CASSVERQGFSPLHF. The CDR3 DNA reads TGTGCCAGCAGCGTCGAACGACAGGGATTTTCACCCCTCCACTTT.

V and J are TRBV6-5 and TRBJ1-4; TRBD1 matches 8 bases. V lost 5 bases and J lost 8; bases outside the gene matches: 7. Germline V gene data show CDR1 as MNHEY and CDR2 as SVGAGI. The CDR3 length is 14 residues. The CDR3 bases are TGTGCCAGCAGTAAGACAGGGGAGGAAGAAAAACTGTTTTTT. Encoded protein: CASSKTGEEEKLFF.